This T cell receptor beta chain emerged from a study of T-cell reconstitution after alpha-beta-depleted transplantation in children. Germline lookup yields CDR1 WSHSY and CDR2 SAAADI. CDR3 length: 14 residues. V was shortened by 5 bases and J by 5 bases, with 15 bases between the two germline ends. The authors prepared the TCRbeta library with unique molecular identifiers. TCRdb reanalysed the PCR reads using MiXCR and keeps one entry per CDR3 protein. This sample has some 520,000 distinct CDR3 sequences, with over 25% found just once. The receptor was derived from a human donor who donated a stem cell graft to a child with aplastic anemia. The chain combines TRBV10-2 with TRBJ1-2, with D unresolved. This sample comprised PBMCs from the stem cell graft donor, obtained from the stem cell graft. DNA of the CDR3: TGCGCCAGCAGTTCAGGCAGGCGACCTTATGGCTACACCTTC. Its translation is CASSSGRRPYGYTF.